This T cell receptor beta chain came from a study of blood T cell repertoires in COVID-19. Study-wide context: The United States, Italy and Spain were the sources of the acute and convalescent COVID-19 samples. Sample material is recorded as cDNA or gDNA derived from T cells, B-cell-depleted T cells, or PBMCs.

V shed 3 bases and J shed 10 bases, with 19 bases lying between them. From germline, CDR1 is WSHSY and CDR2 SAAADI. The CDR3 runs 15 residues. Profiled with immunoSEQ multiplex PCR; TCRdb holds only in-frame clones, not every one. The sample yields tens of thousands of clones, almost 95% seen once. The receptor's source is a man aged 45 to 65 with active COVID-19. The sequencing input was peripheral blood. This sequence joins TRBV10-2 and TRBJ2-1; TRBD1 might be the D (6 bases). CDR3 DNA: TGCGCCAGCAGTGAAATGTCAGGGGCAAATCGGGAGCAGTTCTTC. Its translation: CASSEMSGANREQFF.